This T cell receptor (beta chain) appears in the sequencing data of a study of blood T cell repertoires in COVID-19. On the study more broadly: Sample material is recorded as cDNA or gDNA derived from T cells, B-cell-depleted T cells, or PBMCs.

Germline CDR1 reads SGHVS; CDR2 reads FNYEAQ. The CDR3 sequence is 16 residues long. V shed 3 bases and J 5 bases; nucleotides not matched to a gene: 8. Only in-frame clones appear in the TCRdb table, and some are missing; sequencing was by immunoSEQ multiplex PCR. The sample carries tens of thousands of clones, around nine tenths recorded once. This clone appeared once. This clonotype was obtained from a human donor in a cohort sampled during active COVID-19. Sample: peripheral blood. The chain uses TRBV7-6 and TRBJ2-1, with TRBD2 matching over 9 bases. Written as DNA, the CDR3 is TGTGCCAGCAGCTTTATGGCGGGGGGGTTGAACAATGAGCAGTTCTTC. This gives the protein CASSFMAGGLNNEQFF.